Sequencing of this TCR beta chain was carried out in a study of control samples from healthy donors and cancer patients. This CDR3 is built from 13 residues. The germline CDR1 and CDR2 sequences are SGDLS and YYNGEE. Trimming took off 1 base at V and 3 bases at J, with 8 bases between the two ends. Using immunoSEQ multiplex PCR, the repertoire was profiled, and TCRdb retains in-frame clones only, with some absent. The sample has about 18,000 clones, 80% to 85% seen once. The V gene is TRBV9, the J gene TRBJ2-7; unclear D gene. The sample consisted of PBMCs. The TCR was taken from a man at least 80 years old with head and neck cancer. The CDR3: CASSVTLGYEQYF. CDR3 DNA: TGTGCCAGCAGCGTAACCTTGGGCTACGAGCAGTACTTC.